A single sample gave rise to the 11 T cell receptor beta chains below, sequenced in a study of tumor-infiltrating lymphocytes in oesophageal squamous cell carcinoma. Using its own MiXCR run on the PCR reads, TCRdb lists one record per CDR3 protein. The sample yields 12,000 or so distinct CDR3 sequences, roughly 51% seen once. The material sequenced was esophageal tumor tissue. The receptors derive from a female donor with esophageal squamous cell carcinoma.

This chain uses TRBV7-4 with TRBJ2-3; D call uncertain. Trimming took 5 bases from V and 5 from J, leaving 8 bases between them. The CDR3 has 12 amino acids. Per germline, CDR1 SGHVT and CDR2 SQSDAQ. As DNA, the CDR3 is TGTGCCAGCAGCCGACTGGAAGATACGCAGTATTTT. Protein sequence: CASSRLEDTQYF.

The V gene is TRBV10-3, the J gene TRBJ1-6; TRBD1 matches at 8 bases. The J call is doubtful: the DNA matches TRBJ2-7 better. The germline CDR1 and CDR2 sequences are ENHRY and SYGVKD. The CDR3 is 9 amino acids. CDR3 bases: TGTGCCATAGGGACAGGGCAGTACTTC. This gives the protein CAIGTGQYF.

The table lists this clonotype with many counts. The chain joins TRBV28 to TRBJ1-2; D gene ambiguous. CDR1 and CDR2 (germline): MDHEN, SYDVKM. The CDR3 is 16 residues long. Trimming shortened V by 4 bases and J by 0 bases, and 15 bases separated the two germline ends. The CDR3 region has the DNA TGTGCCAGCAGTTCTATACCACCATTCTCTAACTATGGCTACACCTTC. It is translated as CASSSIPPFSNYGYTF.

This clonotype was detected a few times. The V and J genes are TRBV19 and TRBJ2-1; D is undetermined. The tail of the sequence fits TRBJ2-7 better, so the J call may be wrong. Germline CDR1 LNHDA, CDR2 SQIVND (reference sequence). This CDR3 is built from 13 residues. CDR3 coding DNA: TGTGCCAGCGGAGAGAGCTCCTACAATGAGCAGTACTTC. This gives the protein CASGESSYNEQYF.

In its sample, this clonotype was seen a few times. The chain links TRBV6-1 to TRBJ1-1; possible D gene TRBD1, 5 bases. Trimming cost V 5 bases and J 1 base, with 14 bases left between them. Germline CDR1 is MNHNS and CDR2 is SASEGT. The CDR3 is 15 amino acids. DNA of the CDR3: TGTGCCAGCAGTACCCGGGACGGCCCGAACACTGAAGCTTTCTTT. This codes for CASSTRDGPNTEAFF.

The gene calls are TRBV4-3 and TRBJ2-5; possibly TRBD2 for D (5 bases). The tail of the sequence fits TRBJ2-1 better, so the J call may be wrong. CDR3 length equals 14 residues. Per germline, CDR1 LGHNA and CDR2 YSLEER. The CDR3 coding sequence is TGCGCCAGCAGAACAGACCGGGGTTACAATGAGCAGTTCTTC. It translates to CASRTDRGYNEQFF.

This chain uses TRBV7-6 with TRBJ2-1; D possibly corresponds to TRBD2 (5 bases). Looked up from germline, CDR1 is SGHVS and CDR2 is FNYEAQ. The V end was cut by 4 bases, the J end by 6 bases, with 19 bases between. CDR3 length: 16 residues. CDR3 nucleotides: TGTGCCAGCAGCTCCGGAGCGGTCACCTTGGGCAATGAGCAGTTCTTC. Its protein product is CASSSGAVTLGNEQFF.

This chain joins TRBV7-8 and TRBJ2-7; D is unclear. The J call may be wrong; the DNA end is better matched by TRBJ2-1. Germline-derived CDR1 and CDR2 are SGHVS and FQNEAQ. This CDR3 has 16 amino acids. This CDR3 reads CASSLAGGVRHNEQFF. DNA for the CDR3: TGTGCCAGCAGCTTAGCGGGCGGAGTGCGGCACAATGAGCAGTTCTTC.

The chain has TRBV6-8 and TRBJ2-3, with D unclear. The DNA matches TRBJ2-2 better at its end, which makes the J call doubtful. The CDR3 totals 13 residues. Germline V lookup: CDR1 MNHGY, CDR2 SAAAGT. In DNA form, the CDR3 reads TGTGCCAGCAGTTTGTTGCCCACCGGGGAGCTGTTTTTT. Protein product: CASSLLPTGELFF.

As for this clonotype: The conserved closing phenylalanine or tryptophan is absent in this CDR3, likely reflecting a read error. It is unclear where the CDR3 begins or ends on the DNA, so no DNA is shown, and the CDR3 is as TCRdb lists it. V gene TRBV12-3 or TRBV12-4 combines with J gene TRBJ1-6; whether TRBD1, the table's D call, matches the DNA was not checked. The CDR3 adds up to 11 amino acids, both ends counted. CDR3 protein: CASSDIDRVTA.

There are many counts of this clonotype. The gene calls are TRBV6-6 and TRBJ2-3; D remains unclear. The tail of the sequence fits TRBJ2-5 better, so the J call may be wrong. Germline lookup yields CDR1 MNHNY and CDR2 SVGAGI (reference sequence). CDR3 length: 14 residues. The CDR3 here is CASSYSPGNTAQYF. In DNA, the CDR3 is TGTGCCAGCAGTTACTCGCCTGGGAATACGGCCCAGTACTTC.